These 27 T cell receptor beta chains were sequenced from one sample in a study of T-cell reconstitution after alpha-beta-depleted transplantation in children (TCRdb year 2016). Library preparation employed PCR. The sequencer listed for this sample is Illumina HiSeq 2500. TCR library preparation used molecular barcoding, with unique molecular identifiers applied to normalize quantification of the TCRbeta repertoire. TCRdb trimmed public reads at Q25 via fastp, called clones via MiXCR and kept in-frame beta chains. One record per CDR3 amino acid sequence lists the most common genes and DNA. For this sample the table gives hundreds of thousands of distinct CDR3 sequences, of which under 14% were detected only once. About a quarter of the sample goes to the ten largest clones. In light of the paper, this sample's treatment or condition label describes: allogeneic hematopoietic cell transplantation with graft depleted of TCRalphabeta T cells and CD19 B cells.

Sequencing was performed on peripheral blood, taken 180 days after TCRalphabeta/CD19-depleted stem cell transplant. The receptors originated from a male patient between 2 and 15 years old who had a stem cell transplant for chronic granulomatous disease, so the T cells may come from the graft donor.

This clonotype showed up many times. This chain connects TRBV7-9 to TRBJ1-2; tentatively, D is TRBD1 (5 bases). Germline V gives CDR1 SEHNR, CDR2 FQNEAQ (reference sequence). V was trimmed by 3 bases and J by 3 bases, leaving 17 bases between them. CDR3 length equals 16 residues. This CDR3 is CASSFHRPQGDYGYTF. The CDR3 DNA reads as TGTGCCAGCAGCTTCCACCGCCCGCAGGGTGACTATGGCTACACCTTC.

In its sample, this clonotype was seen many times. A read error may account for a junction end that differs from germline. The chain combines TRBV9 with TRBJ2-1; 10 bases agree with TRBD1. This CDR3 has 14 residues. Germline V CDR1 and CDR2: SGDLS, YYNGEE. This CDR3 reads CASSPPSGQGDFRF. DNA of the CDR3: TGTGCCAGCAGCCCCCCTTCTGGACAGGGGGATTTTCGTTTC.

Many counts were recorded for this clonotype. The J gene is TRBJ2-3, the V gene TRBV7-2; D remains ambiguous. CDR1 is SGHTA and CDR2 is FQGNSA in the germline V gene. This CDR3 is 12 amino acids long. Trimming shortened V by 11 bases and J by 2 bases, and 11 bases separated the two germline ends. CDR3 coding DNA: TGTGCCCTCGGGCTAATCACAGATACGCAGTATTTT. Encoded protein: CALGLITDTQYF.

The chain uses TRBV6-1 and TRBJ1-2; possible D gene TRBD1, 5 bases. The V gene lost 8 bases and the J gene lost 2 bases, with 12 bases spanning the gap. CDR1 and CDR2 from the germline V gene are MNHNS and SASEGT. This CDR3 is 13 amino acids long. The CDR3 spells CASARQRNYGYTF. The DNA for the CDR3 is TGTGCCAGCGCCCGACAGCGGAACTATGGCTACACCTTC.

This clonotype was recorded at least ten times. The chain employs TRBV12-3 or TRBV12-4 and TRBJ2-5; D could derive from TRBD1 or TRBD2 (5 bases each). This CDR3 contains 14 residues. The V end was cut by 3 bases, the J end by 9 bases, with 17 bases between. The CDR3 reads CASSLAEGKKAQYF. The DNA for the CDR3 is TGTGCCAGCAGTTTGGCTGAGGGGAAAAAGGCCCAGTACTTC.

This clonotype came up many times. The junction does not match germline at one end; this may be a read error. The V and J genes are TRBV29-1 and TRBJ2-5; a possible D gene is TRBD2 (7 bases). The V gene's germline CDR1 is SQVTM and CDR2 ANQGSEA. This CDR3 contains 16 residues. The CDR3 protein is CSVEEGFAGAQETQYF. As DNA, the CDR3 is TGCAGCGTTGAAGAAGGGTTCGCGGGGGCCCAAGAAACCCAGTACTTC.

This clonotype was picked up one time. This chain uses TRBV3-1 with TRBJ2-2; D call uncertain. Trimming pared 5 bases from V and 7 bases from J, leaving 17 bases between. The CDR3 consists of 15 residues. Germline CDR1 LGHDT, CDR2 YNNKEL (reference sequence). Here the CDR3 reads CASSNSKVEDGELFF. Here the CDR3 DNA reads TGTGCCAGCAGCAATAGCAAGGTCGAGGACGGGGAGCTGTTTTTT. Supplemented by reference TRBV3-1 and TRBJ2-2, the full variable domain reads DTAVSQTPKYLVTQMGNDKSIKCEQNLGHDTMYWYKQDSKKFLKIMFSYNNKELIINETVPNRFSPKSPDKAHLNLHINSLELGDSAVYFCASSNSKVEDGELFFGEGSRLTVL.

At least ten counts were recorded for this clonotype. The V and J genes are TRBV11-2 and TRBJ2-5; D unresolved. The CDR3 contains 13 residues. Germline V gene data show CDR1 as SGHAT and CDR2 as FQNNGV. The V end lost 4 bases, the J end lost 2 bases, and 8 bases lay between the germline ends. The CDR3: CASSYDQQETQYF. The CDR3 bases are TGTGCCAGCAGCTACGACCAGCAAGAGACCCAGTACTTC.

This rearrangement joins TRBV27 to TRBJ2-5, with D possibly matching TRBD1 (5 bases). V was pared by 2 bases and J by 5 bases, with 9 bases between. Per germline, CDR1 MNHEY and CDR2 SMNVEV (reference sequence). This CDR3 is built from 13 residues. The CDR3 here is CASSLAGMETQYF. As DNA, the CDR3 is TGTGCCAGCAGTTTAGCAGGGATGGAGACCCAGTACTTC.

There are many counts of this clonotype. V and J are TRBV5-1 and TRBJ2-7, with TRBD2 identical over 7 bases. Looked up from germline, CDR1 is SGHRS and CDR2 is YFSETQ. V trimming: 2 bases; J trimming: 5 bases; junction bases outside the gene matches: 10. The CDR3 loop spans 15 amino acids. CDR3 amino acids: CASSFRLALIHEQYF. For the CDR3, the DNA is TGCGCCAGCAGCTTTAGACTAGCCCTGATCCACGAGCAGTACTTC.

This clonotype has just a few counts. V and J are TRBV2 and TRBJ2-7; D gene ambiguous. The ends were cut back, 10 bases at V and 5 bases at J, with 12 bases in the middle. Germline CDR1 and CDR2: SNHLY and FYNNEI. This CDR3 has 11 residues. The CDR3 here is CATHDINEQYF. Here the CDR3 DNA reads TGTGCCACTCACGATATTAACGAGCAGTACTTC.

This clonotype was picked up many times. The V and J genes are TRBV29-1 and TRBJ2-3, with D unresolved. V was pared by 2 bases and J by 6 bases, with 12 bases between. The CDR3 length is 13 residues. The germline V gene encodes CDR1 SQVTM and CDR2 ANQGSEA. CDR3 sequence (DNA): TGCAGCGTTGAATCTCGGTTCACGGATACGCAGTATTTT. It codes for CSVESRFTDTQYF.

The sample holds many counts of this clonotype. The CDR3 spells CAISEMGPSSYNEQFF. Here the CDR3 DNA reads TGTGCCATCAGTGAAATGGGACCAAGCTCCTACAATGAGCAGTTCTTC. The V call is TRBV10-3, the J call TRBJ2-1; either TRBD1 or TRBD2 may supply D (5 bases each). The CDR3 is 16 residues long. Trimming stripped 3 bases from V and 0 bases from J, with 12 bases between. Germline CDR1 and CDR2: ENHRY and SYGVKD.

This clonotype has ten or more counts. The rearrangement links TRBV12-3 or TRBV12-4 to TRBJ2-7, with a tentative D call TRBD2 (5 bases). The CDR3 has 14 residues. V was trimmed by 5 bases and J by 4 bases, leaving 15 bases between them. CDR3 sequence reads: CASSETTGVYEQYF. CDR3 DNA: TGTGCCAGCAGTGAAACGACCGGGGTTTACGAGCAGTACTTC.

This clonotype was counted at least ten times. The chain links TRBV20-1 to TRBJ2-2; 8 bases are a match to TRBD1. The CDR3 has 14 amino acids. Germline-derived CDR1 and CDR2 are DFQATT and SNEGSKA (reference sequence). V lost 6 bases and J lost 4; bases outside the gene matches: 7. In DNA, the CDR3 is TGCAGTGCAAGACAGGGGCGGGTCACCGGGGAGCTGTTTTTT. Translated, it gives CSARQGRVTGELFF.

Concerning this clonotype itself: A clone one base away is much larger, so this may be a read error. CDR3 nucleotide sequence: TGTGCCACCAGCAAAGATCGGGCTAGCGGGGGCGGTGAGCAGTTCTTC. It specifies CATSKDRASGGGEQFF. The chain combines TRBV15 with TRBJ2-1, with 10 bases aligning to TRBD2. The CDR3 contains 16 residues. The V gene's germline CDR1 is LNHNV and CDR2 YYDKDF (reference sequence). After removal of 4 bases from V and 9 bases from J, the junction contained 12 bases not matched to a gene.

This clonotype was observed a few times. The chain links TRBV12-3 or TRBV12-4 to TRBJ2-3; 11 bases are a match to TRBD1. Germline trimming cut 8 bases from V and 4 bases from J; bases unmatched to any gene: 20. The CDR3 contains 19 residues. The CDR3 DNA reads as TGTGCCAGCTGTCCTTTTCGGACAGGGGGCATGGGTAATTCAGATACGCAGTATTTT. It translates to CASCPFRTGGMGNSDTQYF.

This clonotype was counted at least ten times. Relative to the germline gene, one junction end is altered; a read error may explain this. The J gene is TRBJ2-5, the V gene TRBV7-3, with D hard to call. Germline lookup yields CDR1 SGHTA and CDR2 FQGTGA. This CDR3 is 11 amino acids long. The CDR3 loop is CASSLTVPVGF. For the CDR3, the DNA is TGTGCCAGCAGCTTAACCGTCCCGGTGGGTTTC.

This clonotype was seen at least ten times. CDR3 nucleotides: TGCAGTGCTAGAACGGGCACGTACGAGCAGTACTTC. Translating gives CSARTGTYEQYF. The gene calls are TRBV20-1 and TRBJ2-7; D is unresolved. The CDR3 runs 12 residues. Germline CDR1 is DFQATT and CDR2 is SNEGSKA (reference sequence). Trimming removed 2 bases at V and 4 bases at J, with 9 bases between.

There are many counts of this clonotype. V usage is TRBV6-1 and J usage is TRBJ2-7; 12 nucleotides agree with TRBD2. The junction had 13 bases not matched to a gene; V was cut back by 9 bases and J by 7 bases. From germline, CDR1 is MNHNS and CDR2 SASEGT. The CDR3 sequence is 15 residues long. As DNA, the CDR3 is TGTGCCAGTAGCCCTCCTAGCGGGAGGGCCCGGGAGCAGTACTTC. Its translation: CASSPPSGRAREQYF.

The table lists this clonotype with many counts. The chain is built from TRBV12-3 or TRBV12-4 and TRBJ1-1; 12 bases align to TRBD1. Unmatched junction bases numbered 11, after V lost 8 bases and J lost 7 bases. The CDR3 loop spans 15 amino acids. CDR3 DNA: TGTGCCAGCCTTTTCCCCGGGACAGGGGGCAATGAAGCTTTCTTT. This sequence encodes CASLFPGTGGNEAFF.

This clonotype was detected ten times or more. The rearrangement joins TRBV9 to TRBJ2-5; 7 nucleotides match TRBD2. The CDR3 is 15 amino acids. Germline loops: CDR1 SGDLS, CDR2 YYNGEE. The V gene end was trimmed by 2 bases and the J gene end by 1 base; junction bases not matched to a gene: 5. CDR3 sequence (DNA): TGTGCCAGCAGCGTCCCGGGAGGAACCCAAGAGACCCAGTACTTC. It encodes CASSVPGGTQETQYF.

This clonotype occurred many times. V gene TRBV18 combines with J gene TRBJ1-4; the match to TRBD1 covers 8 bases. The CDR3 runs to 14 residues. From germline, CDR1 is KGHSH and CDR2 LQKENI. V was clipped by 6 bases and J by 8 bases; unmatched bases: 8. CDR3 residues: CASSPQGAWEKLFF. The CDR3 coding sequence is TGTGCCAGCTCGCCCCAGGGGGCCTGGGAAAAACTGTTTTTT.

Many counts were recorded for this clonotype. V is TRBV28 and J is TRBJ2-4; D may be TRBD2 (6 bases). In germline, CDR1 is MDHEN, CDR2 SYDVKM. The CDR3 totals 15 residues. V was pared by 7 bases and J by 7 bases, with 20 bases between. Here the CDR3 DNA reads TGTGCCAGCACCTCCCCTGGAGGGTTCGGGAACATTCAGTACTTC. It is translated as CASTSPGGFGNIQYF.

This clonotype has at least ten counts. V gene TRBV9 combines with J gene TRBJ2-7, with D possibly TRBD2 on 6 matching bases. The CDR3 spans 14 residues. Germline lookup yields CDR1 SGDLS and CDR2 YYNGEE. V lost 3 bases and J 7 bases, leaving 17 bases between the germline ends. CDR3 in DNA: TGTGCCAGCAGCGCCTGGATCCTCGGGGGTGAGCAGTACTTC. The encoded protein is CASSAWILGGEQYF.

This clonotype occurred many times. The gene calls are TRBV10-2 and TRBJ2-7, with D possibly TRBD2 on 5 matching bases. This CDR3 has 12 residues. Trimming took off 8 bases at V and 4 bases at J, with 12 bases between the two ends. CDR1 and CDR2 (germline): WSHSY, SAAADI. This CDR3 is CASGSTGYEQYF. CDR3 DNA sequence: TGCGCCAGCGGGAGCACGGGTTACGAGCAGTACTTC.

This clonotype was counted a few times. V gene TRBV19 combines with J gene TRBJ1-5; tentative D call: TRBD1 (6 bases). Germline loops: CDR1 LNHDA, CDR2 SQIVND (reference sequence). Trimming removed 6 bases at V and 0 bases at J, with 15 bases between. The CDR3 totals 16 residues. Written as DNA, the CDR3 is TGTGCCAGTAGAACAACCGGGACAACTAGCAATCAGCCCCAGCATTTT. It codes for CASRTTGTTSNQPQHF. The full variable domain, its missing parts supplied by reference TRBV19 and TRBJ1-5, is DGGITQSPKYLFRKEGQNVTLSCEQNLNHDAMYWYRQDPGQGLRLIYYSQIVNDFQKGDIAEGYSVSREKKESFPLTVTSAQKNPTAFYLCASRTTGTTSNQPQHFGDGTRLSIL.